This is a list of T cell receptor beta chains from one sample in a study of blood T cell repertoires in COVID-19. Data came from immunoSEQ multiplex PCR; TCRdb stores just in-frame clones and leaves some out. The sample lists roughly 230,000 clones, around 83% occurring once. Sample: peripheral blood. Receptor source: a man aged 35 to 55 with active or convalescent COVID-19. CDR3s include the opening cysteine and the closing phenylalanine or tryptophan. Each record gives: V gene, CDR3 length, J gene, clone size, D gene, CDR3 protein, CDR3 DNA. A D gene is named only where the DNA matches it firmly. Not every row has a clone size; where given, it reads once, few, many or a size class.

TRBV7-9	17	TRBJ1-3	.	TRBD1	CASSQPPGQISGNTIYF	TGTGCCAGCAGCCAGCCGCCGGGACAGATCTCTGGAAACACCATATATTTT
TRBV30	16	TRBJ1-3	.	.	CAWSFMGLSSGNTIYF	TGTGCCTGGAGTTTTATGGGACTGAGCTCTGGAAACACCATATATTTT
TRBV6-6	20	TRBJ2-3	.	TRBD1	CASSPTPGQGAHAVTDTQYF	TGTGCCAGCAGTCCTACGCCGGGACAGGGGGCCCACGCCGTCACAGATACGCAGTATTTT
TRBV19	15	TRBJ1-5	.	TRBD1	CASSRGTGNNQPQHF	TGTGCCAGTAGTAGAGGGACAGGGAACAATCAGCCCCAGCATTTT
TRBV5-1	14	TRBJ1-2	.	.	CASSLVGEGYGYTF	TGCGCCAGCAGCTTGGTCGGGGAGGGCTATGGCTACACCTTC
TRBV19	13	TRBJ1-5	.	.	CASSIRLDQPQHF	TGTGCCAGTAGTATCAGGCTCGATCAGCCCCAGCATTTT
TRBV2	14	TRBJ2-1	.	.	CASSLGTSRNEQFF	TGTGCCAGCAGCCTCGGGACAAGCAGAAATGAGCAGTTCTTC
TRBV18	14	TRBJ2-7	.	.	CASSPTGSSYEQYF	TGTGCCAGCTCACCAACAGGTTCCTCCTACGAGCAGTACTTC
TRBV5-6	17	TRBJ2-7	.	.	CASSTDGLGDNSYEQYF	TGTGCCAGCAGCACCGATGGATTGGGAGATAATTCCTACGAGCAGTACTTC
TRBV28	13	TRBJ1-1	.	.	CASSLGGTTEAFF	TGTGCCAGCAGTTTGGGAGGGACTACTGAAGCTTTCTTT
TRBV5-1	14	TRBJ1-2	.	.	CASSLGHQNYGYTF	TGCGCCAGCAGCTTGGGACACCAGAACTATGGCTACACCTTC
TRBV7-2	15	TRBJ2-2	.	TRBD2	CASSRKTSGDGELFF	TGTGCCAGCAGCAGAAAGACTAGCGGGGACGGGGAGCTGTTTTTT
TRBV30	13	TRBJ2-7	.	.	CASSPGSPYEQYF	TGTGCCTCCTCTCCGGGGTCCCCCTACGAGCAGTACTTC
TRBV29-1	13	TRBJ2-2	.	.	CSVGGTVTRELFF	TGCAGCGTTGGCGGGACAGTTACTAGGGAGCTGTTTTTT
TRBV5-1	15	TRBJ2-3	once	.	CASRQGTSSTDTQYF	TGCGCCAGCCGACAGGGTACTAGCAGCACAGATACGCAGTATTTT
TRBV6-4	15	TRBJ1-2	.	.	CASSPRAGSTNGYTF	TGTGCCAGCAGTCCTCGAGCCGGGTCGACCAATGGCTACACCTTC
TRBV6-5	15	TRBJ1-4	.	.	CASSYGGATNEKLFF	TGTGCCAGCAGTTATGGCGGAGCAACTAATGAAAAACTGTTTTTT
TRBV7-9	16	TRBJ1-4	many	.	CASSYTGKATNEKLFF	TGTGCCAGCAGTTACACAGGGAAAGCAACTAATGAAAAACTGTTTTTT
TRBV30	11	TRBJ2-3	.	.	CAWGVLGTQYF	TGTGCCTGGGGTGTGCTAGGAACGCAGTATTTT
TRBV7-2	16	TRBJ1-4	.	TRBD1	CASSQVGQGTNEKLFF	TGTGCCAGCAGCCAGGTCGGACAGGGAACTAATGAAAAACTGTTTTTT
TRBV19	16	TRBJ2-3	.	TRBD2	CASSMGVAGGRDTQYF	TGTGCCAGTAGTATGGGAGTAGCGGGAGGACGAGATACGCAGTATTTT
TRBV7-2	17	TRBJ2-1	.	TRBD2	CASSLEPSGASYNEQFF	TGTGCCAGCAGCTTAGAGCCAAGCGGGGCATCCTACAATGAGCAGTTCTTC
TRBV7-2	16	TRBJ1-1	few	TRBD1	CASSFARLTGATEAFF	TGTGCCAGCAGCTTCGCCAGATTAACAGGGGCAACTGAAGCTTTCTTT
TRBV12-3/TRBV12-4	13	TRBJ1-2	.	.	CASSLGGKNGYTF	TGTGCCAGCAGTTTAGGGGGCAAGAACGGCTACACCTTC
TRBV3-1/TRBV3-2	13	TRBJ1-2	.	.	CASSQDRGSGYTF	TGTGCCAGCAGCCAAGATCGGGGAAGTGGCTACACCTTC
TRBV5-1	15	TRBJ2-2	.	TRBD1	CASSLGTGNTGELFF	TGCGCCAGCAGCTTGGGGACAGGGAACACCGGGGAGCTGTTTTTT
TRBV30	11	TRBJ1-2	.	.	CAWSASLGYTF	TGTGCCTGGAGTGCCTCGTTGGGCTACACCTTC
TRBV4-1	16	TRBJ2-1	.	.	CASSQDQGSSYNEQFF	TGCGCCAGCAGCCAAGATCAGGGGAGTTCGTACAATGAGCAGTTCTTC
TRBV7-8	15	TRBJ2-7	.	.	CASSPRQGPSYEQYF	TGTGCCAGCAGCCCGAGGCAGGGCCCCTCCTACGAGCAGTACTTC
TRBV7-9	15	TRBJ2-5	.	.	CASSLALAPQETQYF	TGTGCCAGCAGCTTAGCCCTAGCGCCCCAAGAGACCCAGTACTTC
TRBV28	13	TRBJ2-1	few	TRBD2	CASSLRAGAEQFF	TGTGCCAGCAGTTTAAGGGCGGGAGCCGAGCAGTTCTTC
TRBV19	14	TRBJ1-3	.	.	CASSIAGYGNTIYF	TGTGCCAGTAGTATTGCGGGTTATGGAAACACCATATATTTT
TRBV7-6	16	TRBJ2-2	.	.	CASSPTGRLNTGELFF	TGTGCCAGCAGTCCCACAGGGCGTTTGAACACCGGGGAGCTGTTTTTT
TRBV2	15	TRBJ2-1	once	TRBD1	CASSELRTGGNEQFF	TGTGCCAGCAGTGAACTCAGGACAGGGGGCAATGAGCAGTTCTTC
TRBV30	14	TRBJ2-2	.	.	CAWSALGGRGELFF	TGTGCCTGGAGTGCCTTAGGGGGTCGCGGGGAGCTGTTTTTT